Listed below are T cell receptor beta chains from one sample, sequenced in a study of blood T cells in healthy people across ages. Each CDR3 protein gets one entry after TCRdb re-called the 5' RACE reads with MiXCR. This table holds 1 million to 1.2 million distinct CDR3 sequences, 35% to 45% found once. Specimen: blood. All receptors come from a man aged 18-30 years in good health. Both conserved end residues are part of each CDR3. Fields, in order: J gene, CDR3 length, clone size, V gene, D gene, CDR3 protein, CDR3 DNA. D genes are given only for firm matches. Clone size appears in some rows only: once, few, many, or a class for an expanded clone.

>TRBJ1-1|14|few|TRBV12-3/TRBV12-4|.
CASSHSEANTEAFF
TGTGCCAGCAGTCATAGTGAAGCGAACACTGAAGCTTTCTTT
>TRBJ2-3|18|.|TRBV28|.
CASSFIRRGDSNTDTQYF
TGTGCCAGCAGTTTCATCCGAAGGGGGGACAGCAACACAGATACGCAGTATTTT
>TRBJ1-1|13|.|TRBV25-1|.
CASSIPGGTEAFF
TGTGCCAGCAGTATTCCGGGGGGCACTGAAGCTTTCTTT
>TRBJ2-7|13|.|TRBV29-1|TRBD1
CSVDGQVLGEQYF
TGCAGCGTTGACGGACAGGTACTTGGCGAGCAGTACTTC
>TRBJ2-3|11|few|TRBV20-1|.
CSATTGTSQYF
TGCAGTGCAACCACCGGGACCTCGCAGTATTTT
>TRBJ1-6|14|.|TRBV7-9|.
CASSFTGAESPLHF
TGTGCCAGCAGCTTCACGGGGGCGGAATCACCCCTCCACTTT
>TRBJ1-2|15|many|TRBV6-5|.
CASSYEGPGVYGYTF
TGTGCCAGCAGTTACGAGGGACCCGGGGTCTATGGCTACACCTTC
>TRBJ2-5|13|many|TRBV7-2|.
CASSPSGEETQYF
TGTGCCAGCAGTCCCTCAGGCGAAGAGACCCAGTACTTC
>TRBJ2-2|15|.|TRBV7-6|.
CAGTFSSGRTGELFF
TGTGCCGGGACGTTTAGTTCAGGGAGAACCGGGGAGCTGTTTTTT
>TRBJ2-3|14|.|TRBV5-8|TRBD2
CASSPGTMTDTQYF
TGTGCCAGCAGCCCCGGGACTATGACTGATACGCAGTATTTT
>TRBJ2-1|14|.|TRBV20-1|.
CSATTGDSVDEQFF
TGCAGTGCGACTACAGGGGACTCGGTGGATGAGCAGTTCTTC
>TRBJ2-7|14|few|TRBV5-6|.
CASSLEHSHYEQYF
TGTGCCAGCAGCTTGGAGCACTCCCACTACGAGCAGTACTTC
>TRBJ2-5|17|.|TRBV25-1|.
CASSESGDNWIQETQYF
TGTGCCAGCAGTGAATCTGGGGACAACTGGATCCAAGAGACCCAGTACTTC
>TRBJ2-3|17|few|TRBV12-3/TRBV12-4|.
CASSSTLEWISTDTQYF
TGTGCCAGCAGTTCCACCCTGGAGTGGATTAGCACAGATACGCAGTATTTT
>TRBJ2-5|16|.|TRBV7-8|.
CASSLVIGYGGETQYF
TGTGCCAGCAGCTTAGTAATAGGGTATGGTGGAGAGACCCAGTACTTC
>TRBJ1-2|15|few|TRBV12-3/TRBV12-4|.
CASTWVGTPFYGYTF
TGTGCCAGCACCTGGGTGGGTACACCGTTCTATGGCTACACCTTC
>TRBJ2-3|14|.|TRBV20-1|.
CSAREDGSTDTQYF
TGCAGTGCTAGAGAAGATGGGAGCACAGATACGCAGTATTTT
>TRBJ1-5|18|.|TRBV6-5|.
CASSYSMVLGTGNQPQHF
TGTGCCAGCAGTTACTCGATGGTTTTGGGTACGGGCAATCAGCCCCAGCATTTT
>TRBJ2-1|13|many|TRBV27|.
CASSLGVMNEQFF
TGTGCCAGCAGTTTAGGGGTTATGAATGAGCAGTTCTTC
>TRBJ1-6|18|.|TRBV21-1|.
CASSKCRGAYSDNSPLHF
TGTGCCAGCAGCAAATGCAGGGGGGCATATTCCGATAATTCACCCCTCCACTTT